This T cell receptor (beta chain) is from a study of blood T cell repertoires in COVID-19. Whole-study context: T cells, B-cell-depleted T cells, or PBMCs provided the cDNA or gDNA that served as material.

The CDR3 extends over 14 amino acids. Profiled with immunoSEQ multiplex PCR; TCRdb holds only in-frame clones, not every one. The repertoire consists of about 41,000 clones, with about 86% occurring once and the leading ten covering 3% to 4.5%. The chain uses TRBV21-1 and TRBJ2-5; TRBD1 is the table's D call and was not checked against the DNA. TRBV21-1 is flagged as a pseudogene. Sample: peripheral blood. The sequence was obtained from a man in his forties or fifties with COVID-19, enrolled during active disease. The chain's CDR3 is CASSKTGRQETQYF. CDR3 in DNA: TGTGCCAGCAGCAAAACAGGGCGGCAAGAGACCCAGTACTTC.